This section outlines one TCR beta chain sequence together with its context. The target antigen is unknown. The data belong to a study of blood T cells in healthy people across ages. Study results and limitations: A conclusive naive versus antigen-experienced comparison was prevented by the unsorted PBMCs.

The CDR3 totals 14 residues. Per germline, CDR1 SEHNR and CDR2 FQNEAQ (reference sequence). The use of a sample-barcoded 5' primer and a J-beta primer mix characterized a second PCR of roughly 7 to 11 cycles. Each cDNA molecule received a tag from a template-switch adaptor that had 12 random nucleotides. MiXCR was run by TCRdb on the 5' RACE reads, yielding one entry per CDR3 protein. The sample lists approximately 600,000 distinct CDR3 sequences; roughly 53% were seen once. This rearrangement joins TRBV7-9 to TRBJ2-5, with D possibly being TRBD1 or TRBD2 (5 bases each). The DNA end favors TRBJ2-7, so the J call may be wrong. The receptor was derived from a man between 60 and 70 years old in good health. The material sequenced was blood. CDR3 region: CASSLGQRTYEQYF. The CDR3 DNA reads as TGTGCCAGCAGCTTAGGACAGCGGACTTACGAGCAGTACTTC.